These 23 T cell receptor beta chains were all obtained from the same sample, sequenced in a study of blood T cell repertoires in COVID-19. Assay used: immunoSEQ multiplex PCR; TCRdb lists only in-frame clones, some missing. This table has 100,000 or so clones, around 90% appearing once. The sequenced material came from peripheral blood. The source is an older woman with acute or convalescent COVID-19.

The chain couples TRBV7-3 to TRBJ2-1; 12 nucleotides align to TRBD2. V trimming: 1 base; J trimming: 7 bases; junction bases outside the gene matches: 11. Germline V gene sequence: CDR1 SGHTA, CDR2 FQGTGA. The CDR3 consists of 18 residues. CDR3 amino acids: CASSLIGGTSGRGNEQFF. The DNA for the CDR3 is TGTGCCAGCAGCTTAATCGGCGGGACTAGCGGGCGGGGGAATGAGCAGTTCTTC.

The CDR3 bases are TGTGCCACCAGTGATGGAGGCCAACCCAATCAGCCCCAGCATTTT. It translates to CATSDGGQPNQPQHF. The genes are TRBV24-1 and TRBJ1-5; D not resolved. The germline CDR1 and CDR2 sequences are KGHDR and SFDVKD. V was clipped by 3 bases and J by 3 bases, with 11 bases between them. CDR3 size: 15 residues.

The CDR3 DNA reads as TGTGCCTGGAAGTTGATGGGGGCCACAGATACGCAGTATTTT. Protein sequence: CAWKLMGATDTQYF. This chain connects TRBV30 to TRBJ2-3, with a possible D match to TRBD1 (6 bases). The CDR3 runs to 14 residues. Germline CDR1 reads GTSNPN; CDR2 reads SVGIG (reference sequence). The V gene lost 4 bases and the J gene lost 2 bases, with 13 bases spanning the gap.

The rearrangement links TRBV18 to TRBJ1-1; 10 bases line up with TRBD1. V shed 3 bases, J shed 7 bases, and the junction held 5 bases outside the gene matches. Germline CDR1 and CDR2: KGHSH and LQKENI. This CDR3 region has 14 residues. Here the CDR3 DNA reads TGTGCCAGCTCACCGGGACAGGGGTTTGGTGAAGCTTTCTTT. As protein: CASSPGQGFGEAFF.

The chain recombines TRBV5-1 with TRBJ2-2; maybe TRBD1 (7 bases). Trimming pared 4 bases from V and 4 bases from J, leaving 14 bases between. The CDR3 length is 15 residues. The germline gives CDR1 SGHRS, CDR2 YFSETQ. In DNA form, the CDR3 reads TGCGCCAGCAGCCTGGAGGGACAGATCACCGGGGAGCTGTTTTTT. It specifies CASSLEGQITGELFF.

The chain carries TRBV6-5 and TRBJ2-7; a possible D gene is TRBD2 (5 bases). The CDR3 sequence is 15 residues long. Germline V lookup: CDR1 MNHEY, CDR2 SVGAGI. Trimming removed 5 bases from V and 0 bases from J, with 14 bases in between. The CDR3 coding sequence is TGTGCCAGCAGTCCTGGACTCCCTAGCTCCTACGAGCAGTACGTC. This sequence encodes CASSPGLPSSYEQYV.

The CDR3 bases are TGTGCCAGCAGTGAAGGTTCCGTACTAGCGGGAGGGCCTGTCGAGCAGTACGTC. Protein: CASSEGSVLAGGPVEQYV. The chain is built from TRBV2 and TRBJ2-7; TRBD2 matches at 13 bases. The V gene end was trimmed by 1 base and the J gene end by 6 bases; junction bases not matched to a gene: 12. Looked up from germline, CDR1 is SNHLY and CDR2 is FYNNEI. The CDR3 sequence is 18 residues long.

This sequence joins TRBV11-3 and TRBJ2-1; 13 bases are shared with TRBD2. This CDR3 region has 19 residues. V was pared by 5 bases and J by 2 bases, with 12 bases of the junction left unmatched. The germline CDR1 and CDR2 sequences are SGHNT and YENEEA. CDR3: CASSTRTSGSPTTYNEQFF. The CDR3 nucleotides are TGTGCCAGCAGCACTCGGACTAGCGGGAGTCCCACCACCTACAATGAGCAGTTCTTC.

J is TRBJ1-1 and V is TRBV3-1 (or the pseudogene TRBV3-2); D ambiguous. CDR1 is LGHDT and CDR2 is YNNKEL in the germline V gene (reference sequence). CDR3 length: 14 amino acids. Trimming left V 4 bases short and J 1 base short, with 10 bases between. The CDR3 reads CASSREGPNTEAFF. Here the CDR3 DNA reads TGTGCCAGCAGCCGTGAGGGCCCGAACACTGAAGCTTTCTTT.

Note on this clone: One junction end disagrees with the germline gene, perhaps due to a read error. The rearrangement joins TRBV2 to TRBJ1-4; D call uncertain. The CDR3 loop spans 13 amino acids. The germline V gene has CDR1 SNHLY and CDR2 FYNNEI. The CDR3 loop reads CASSAFPRNPLIF. DNA of the CDR3: TGTGCCAGCAGTGCGTTCCCCAGAAACCCCTTGATTTTT.

In the case of this clone: The sample has other DNA sequences that encode this CDR3 too. This chain links TRBV5-1 with TRBJ2-1; the D is unclear. Trimming took off 0 bases at V and 0 bases at J, with 10 bases between the two ends. CDR3 length equals 16 residues. Germline assignment: CDR1 SGHRS and CDR2 YFSETQ. CDR3 sequence reads: CASSLVGGSSYNEQFF. DNA for the CDR3: TGCGCCAGCAGCTTGGTTGGCGGCTCCTCCTACAATGAGCAGTTCTTC.

This clone has a single count. The V call is TRBV7-3, the J call TRBJ2-1; D perhaps matches TRBD2 (5 bases). Per germline, CDR1 SGHTA and CDR2 FQGTGA. V dropped 2 bases and J dropped 0 bases, with 14 bases sitting between them. The length of the CDR3 is 17 residues. The CDR3 loop reads CASSLLPTGSSYNEQFF. The CDR3 nucleotides read TGTGCCAGCAGCTTACTCCCTACGGGGAGCTCCTACAATGAGCAGTTCTTC.

J is TRBJ2-7 and V is TRBV6-5; TRBD2 matches at 8 bases. The J segment lost 0 bases and the V segment lost 7 bases, leaving 8 bases of the junction unmatched. This CDR3 has 15 amino acids. Germline CDR1 is MNHEY and CDR2 is SVGAGI. Here the CDR3 DNA reads TGTGCCAGCACTTCCTTAAGCGGGAGCTCCTACGAGCAGTACTTC. Residues: CASTSLSGSSYEQYF.

The rearrangement links TRBV10-3 to TRBJ1-2; D may be TRBD1 (6 bases). V was shortened by 4 bases and J by 6 bases, with 15 bases between the two germline ends. CDR1 ENHRY and CDR2 SYGVKD come from the germline V gene. This CDR3 contains 14 residues. DNA of the CDR3: TGTGCCATCAGTGTGGTACAGGGACGAGATGGCTACACCTTC. It is translated as CAISVVQGRDGYTF.

The rearrangement links TRBV5-1 to TRBJ2-2; tentatively, D is TRBD2 (5 bases). Trimming took off 2 bases at V and 0 bases at J, with 11 bases between the two ends. CDR3 length equals 16 residues. Germline CDR1 SGHRS, CDR2 YFSETQ. The CDR3 coding sequence is TGCGCCAGCAGCTTAACCGGGGTTGCGAACACCGGGGAGCTGTTTTTT. This gives the protein CASSLTGVANTGELFF. Using reference TRBV5-1 and TRBJ2-2 for the parts outside the CDR3, the full variable domain is KAGVTQTPRYLIKTRGQQVTLSCSPISGHRSVSWYQQTPGQGLQFLFEYFSETQRNKGNFPGRFSGRQFSNSRSEMNVSTLELGDSALYLCASSLTGVANTGELFFGEGSRLTVL.

The J gene is TRBJ2-7, the V gene TRBV7-9, with 8 bases lining up with TRBD1. The V gene end was trimmed by 4 bases and the J gene end by 2 bases; junction bases not matched to a gene: 4. This CDR3 comprises 14 residues. Germline loops: CDR1 SEHNR, CDR2 FQNEAQ (reference sequence). The CDR3 nucleotides read TGTGCCAGCAGCTCTTGGACAGGGACCTACGAGCAGTACTTC. Translation: CASSSWTGTYEQYF.

Remarks on this clone: An end of the junction differs from the germline gene, which may be a read error. V gene TRBV7-9 combines with J gene TRBJ1-5; maybe TRBD1 (6 bases). Germline values: CDR1 SEHNR, CDR2 FQNEAQ (reference sequence). The CDR3 is 13 amino acids. CDR3 bases: TGTGCCAGCAGTCCGGGAGGGGGGTCCGGGATTCAATTT. Its protein is CASSPGGGSGIQF. The full variable domain, in which reference TRBV7-9 and TRBJ1-5 provide the parts outside the CDR3, is DTGVSQNPRHKITKRGQNVTFRCDPISEHNRLYWYRQTLGQGPEFLTYFQNEAQLEKSRLLSDRFSAERPKGSFSTLEIQRTEQGDSAMYLCASSPGGGSGIQFGDGTRLSIL.

The V call is TRBV28, the J call TRBJ2-7; D is perhaps TRBD2 (6 bases). CDR3 length: 15 residues. Trimming left V 6 bases short and J 5 bases short, with 20 bases between. The germline V gene encodes CDR1 MDHEN and CDR2 SYDVKM. In nucleotides, the CDR3 is TGTGCCAGCAGATCCCTAAGGACTGGCGGGGACGAGCAGTACTTC. Its translation: CASRSLRTGGDEQYF.

The chain links TRBV3-1 (or the pseudogene TRBV3-2) to TRBJ1-1; 7 nucleotides match TRBD1. Germline V gene sequence: CDR1 LGHDT, CDR2 YNNKEL (reference sequence). V trimming: 5 bases; J trimming: 5 bases; junction bases outside the gene matches: 5. This CDR3 is built from 13 residues. DNA of the CDR3: TGTGCCAGCAGCAGGGGGCCGGGAACTGAAGCTTTCTTT. Protein product: CASSRGPGTEAFF.

The V and J genes are TRBV2 and TRBJ1-2, with TRBD1 as a possible D gene (5 bases). Looked up from germline, CDR1 is SNHLY and CDR2 is FYNNEI. Trimming took 6 bases from V and 4 from J, leaving 9 bases between them. The CDR3 extends over 12 amino acids. CDR3 DNA sequence: TGTGCCAGCAGGACAGACCTCTATGGCTACACCTTC. Amino acid sequence: CASRTDLYGYTF.

The chain has TRBV28 and TRBJ2-1, with 9 bases aligning to TRBD2. Losses at the gene ends were 4 bases for V and 8 bases for J; bases not matched to a gene: 12. CDR1 and CDR2 from the germline V gene are MDHEN and SYDVKM. The CDR3 is 16 residues long. The CDR3 DNA is TGTGCCAGCAGTTCCCCCCCTAGCGGGACACACCATGAGCAGTTCTTC. This sequence encodes CASSSPPSGTHHEQFF.

The chain has TRBV13 and TRBJ2-1; TRBD2 aligns across 15 bases. With 5 bases clipped from V and 4 bases from J, the junction kept 6 bases outside the gene matches. The CDR3 totals 17 residues. CDR1 and CDR2 (germline): PRHDT, FYEKMQ (reference sequence). CDR3 residues: CASSPGLAGGGYNEQFF. The CDR3 DNA reads as TGTGCCAGCAGCCCGGGACTAGCGGGAGGTGGGTACAATGAGCAGTTCTTC.

The chain recombines TRBV5-1 with TRBJ2-1, with 13 bases aligning to TRBD2. V was pared by 2 bases and J by 10 bases, with 6 bases of the junction left unmatched. CDR3 length: 15 residues. The V gene's germline CDR1 is SGHRS and CDR2 YFSETQ. This CDR3 is CASSFGLAGVGEQFF. Here the CDR3 DNA reads TGCGCCAGCAGCTTCGGACTAGCGGGAGTAGGGGAGCAGTTCTTC.